This TCR beta chain was sequenced during a study of Ad26.COV2.S vaccination and SARS-CoV-2 variants. Whole-study findings and limits: A substantial breadth of spike-specific CD8+ and CD4+ T cell responses after vaccination has been reported.

A few counts support this clone. No antigen is known for it. Data came from immunoSEQ multiplex PCR; TCRdb stores just in-frame clones and leaves some out. The table has approximately 300,000 clones, roughly 80% seen once. This sample's treatment: approximately 18 received Ad26.COV2.S at low or high dose, single or two shots; roughly five received placebo; per-sample allocation not given. Specimens were obtained on day 63 following the first vaccine or placebo injection. Source: peripheral blood, taken in a trial of Ad26.COV2.S vaccine versus placebo. This clonotype was obtained from a person between 18 and 65 years old who received the Ad26.COV2.S COVID-19 vaccine or a placebo.

The CDR3 region has the DNA TGCGCCAGCAGCCAAGAGCGGGGTGCTGACCCCGACTACGAGCAGTACTTC. Translated: CASSQERGADPDYEQYF. The chain is built from TRBV4-1 and TRBJ2-7, with a weak D call TRBD2 (6 bases). Germline V gene data show CDR1 as MGHRA and CDR2 as YSYEKL. CDR3 length equals 17 residues. The germline V and J ends were trimmed by 0 bases and 3 bases, with 18 bases remaining between them.